This T cell receptor beta chain was profiled in a study of T cell responses to AZD1222 COVID-19 vaccine. The analysis combined second doses at about 4 or about 12 weeks. Trimming removed 5 bases from V and 1 base from J; junction bases left unmatched: 4. The CDR3 runs 15 residues. From germline, CDR1 is MNHEY and CDR2 SMNVEV (reference sequence). Whole-study findings and limits: Across spike, vaccine-associated CD4 TCRs were found, dominant at 160-218 and 743-854.

A word on this clone: What it binds is not known.

The method was immunoSEQ multiplex PCR; TCRdb's version includes in-frame clones alone and lacks a portion of them. The table includes roughly 100,000 clones, roughly 86% detected once. The chain uses TRBV27 and TRBJ2-1, with 8 positions matching TRBD1. This TCR derives from an adult who received the AZD1222 COVID-19 vaccine. The input for sequencing was peripheral blood, taken 28 days after the second AZD1222 dose. CDR3 loop: CASSATGGSYNEQFF. As DNA, the CDR3 is TGTGCCAGCAGTGCAACAGGGGGTTCCTACAATGAGCAGTTCTTC.